This TCR beta chain was sequenced for a study of blood T cells in healthy people across ages. The wider study: About one barcoded TCR beta cDNA was captured per two T cells.

Trimming took off 0 bases at V and 3 bases at J, with 11 bases between the two ends. Germline CDR1 and CDR2: MGHRA and YSYEKL. There are 16 residues in the CDR3. The second PCR ran about 6 to 11 cycles with a sample-barcoded 5' primer and J-beta primers. Each cDNA molecule was tagged by a template-switch adaptor with 12 random nucleotides. TCRdb processed the 5' RACE reads anew with MiXCR; each CDR3 protein has one entry. Among around 1.5 million distinct CDR3 sequences listed, approximately 42% were seen once. The chain couples TRBV4-1 to TRBJ1-4; D remains ambiguous. Sequencing was performed on blood. This TCR was recovered from a woman younger than 30 in good health. This chain's CDR3 is CASSQDRSRPNEKLFF. The CDR3 nucleotides read TGCGCCAGCAGCCAAGATCGGTCCCGCCCTAATGAAAAACTGTTTTTT.